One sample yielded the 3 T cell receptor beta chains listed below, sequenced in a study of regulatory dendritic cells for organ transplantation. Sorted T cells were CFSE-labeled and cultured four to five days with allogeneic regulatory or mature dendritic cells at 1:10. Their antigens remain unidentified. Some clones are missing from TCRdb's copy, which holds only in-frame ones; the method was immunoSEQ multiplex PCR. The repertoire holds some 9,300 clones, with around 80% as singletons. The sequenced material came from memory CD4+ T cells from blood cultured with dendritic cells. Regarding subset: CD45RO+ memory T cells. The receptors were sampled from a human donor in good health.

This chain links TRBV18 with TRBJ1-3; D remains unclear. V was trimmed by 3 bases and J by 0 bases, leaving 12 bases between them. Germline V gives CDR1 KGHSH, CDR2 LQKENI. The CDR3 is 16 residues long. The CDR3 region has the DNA TGTGCCAGCTCACCGGGTTTCACGGCCTCTGGAAACACCATATATTTT. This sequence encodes CASSPGFTASGNTIYF.

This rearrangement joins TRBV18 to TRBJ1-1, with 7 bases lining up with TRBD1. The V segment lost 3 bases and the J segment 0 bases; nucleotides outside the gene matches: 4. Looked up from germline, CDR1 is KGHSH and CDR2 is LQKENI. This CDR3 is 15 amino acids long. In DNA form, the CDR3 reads TGTGCCAGCTCACCTAGGGACAGTTTGAACACTGAAGCTTTCTTT. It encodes CASSPRDSLNTEAFF.

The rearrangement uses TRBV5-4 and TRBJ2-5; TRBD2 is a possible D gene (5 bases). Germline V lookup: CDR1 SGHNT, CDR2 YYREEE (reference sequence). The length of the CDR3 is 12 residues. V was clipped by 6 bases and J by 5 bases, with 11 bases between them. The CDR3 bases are TGTGCCAGCACCACGGAGGTCGAGACCCAGTACTTC. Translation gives CASTTEVETQYF.